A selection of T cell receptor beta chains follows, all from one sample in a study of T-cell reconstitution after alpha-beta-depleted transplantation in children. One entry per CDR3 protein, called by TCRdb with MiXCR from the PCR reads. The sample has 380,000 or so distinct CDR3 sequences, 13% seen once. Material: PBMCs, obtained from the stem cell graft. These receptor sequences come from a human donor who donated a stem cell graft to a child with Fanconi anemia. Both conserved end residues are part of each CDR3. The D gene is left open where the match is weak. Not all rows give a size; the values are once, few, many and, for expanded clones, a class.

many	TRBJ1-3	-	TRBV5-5	CASSTTASSGNTIYF	TGTGCCAGCAGTACTACAGCGAGCTCTGGAAACACCATATATTTT
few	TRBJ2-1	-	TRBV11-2	CASSLVLWNEQFF	TGTGCCAGCAGCTTGGTTCTTTGGAATGAGCAGTTCTTC
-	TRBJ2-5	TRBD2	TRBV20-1	CSASGGASGTLSQETQYF	TGCAGTGCTAGTGGGGGGGCTAGCGGGACCTTGTCGCAAGAGACCCAGTACTTC
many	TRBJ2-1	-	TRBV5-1	CASSSFDSTNEQFF	TGCGCCAGCAGCTCCTTCGACTCAACGAATGAGCAGTTCTTC
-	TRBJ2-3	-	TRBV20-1	CSATGSSTDTQYF	TGCAGTGCTACGGGCAGCAGCACAGATACGCAGTATTTT
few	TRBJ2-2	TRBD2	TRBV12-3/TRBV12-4	CASSPPGGATGELFF	TGTGCCAGCAGCCCCCCCGGGGGGGCCACCGGGGAGCTGTTTTTT
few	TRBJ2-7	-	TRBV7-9	CASSSGPEQYF	TGTGCCAGCAGCTCCGGACCGGAGCAGTACTTC
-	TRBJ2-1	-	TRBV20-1	CSASQGSYNEQFF	TGCAGTGCTAGTCAGGGCTCCTACAATGAGCAGTTCTTC
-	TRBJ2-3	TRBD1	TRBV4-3	CASSQSTGVNTQYF	TGCGCCAGCAGCCAGAGCACAGGGGTAAATACGCAGTATTTT
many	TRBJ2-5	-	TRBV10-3	CAISGTSLGTQYF	TGTGCCATCAGTGGAACTAGCTTGGGGACCCAGTACTTC
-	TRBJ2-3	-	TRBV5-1	CASREAALYTDTQYF	TGCGCCAGCAGAGAGGCCGCGCTTTACACAGATACGCAGTATTTT
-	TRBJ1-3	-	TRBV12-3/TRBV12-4	CASGIDTIYF	TGTGCCAGCGGTATAGACACCATATATTTT
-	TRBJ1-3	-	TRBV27	CASKASLGNTIYF	TGTGCCAGCAAAGCCTCTCTGGGAAACACCATATATTTT
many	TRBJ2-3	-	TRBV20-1	CSARSSLETTDTQYF	TGCAGTGCTAGATCCTCTCTAGAGACCACAGATACGCAGTATTTT
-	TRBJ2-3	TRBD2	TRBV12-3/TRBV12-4	CASSSPLAAHTDTQYF	TGTGCCAGCAGTTCCCCACTAGCGGCACACACAGATACGCAGTATTTT
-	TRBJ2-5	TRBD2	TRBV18	CASSRSGGGQETQYF	TGTGCCAGCTCACGGAGCGGGGGAGGCCAAGAGACCCAGTACTTC
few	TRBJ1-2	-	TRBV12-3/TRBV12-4	CASSPSGDNYGYTF	TGTGCCAGCAGCCCCTCAGGGGATAACTATGGCTACACCTTC
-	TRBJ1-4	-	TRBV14	CASSQGGNLNEKLFF	TGTGCCAGCAGCCAAGGAGGCAATTTAAATGAAAAACTGTTTTTT
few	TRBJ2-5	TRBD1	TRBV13	CASSTKLQGVTQYF	TGTGCCAGCAGCACTAAGTTACAGGGGGTGACCCAGTACTTC
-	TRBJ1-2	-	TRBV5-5	CASSLSGGTSYGYTF	TGTGCCAGCAGCCTGTCCGGGGGGACGAGCTATGGCTACACCTTC
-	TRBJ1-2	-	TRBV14	CASSRHPVATNYGYTF	TGTGCCAGCAGCCGACACCCAGTAGCGACTAACTATGGCTACACCTTC
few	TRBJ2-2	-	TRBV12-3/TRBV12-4	CASSFGVPGETGELFF	TGTGCCAGCAGTTTTGGTGTCCCAGGGGAAACCGGGGAGCTGTTTTTT
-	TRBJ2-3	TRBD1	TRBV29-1	CSVLERQGFGDTQYF	TGCAGCGTGCTCGAGAGACAGGGCTTCGGGGATACGCAGTATTTT
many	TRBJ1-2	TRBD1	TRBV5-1	CASSLDRDYGYTF	TGTGCCAGCAGCCTCGACAGGGACTATGGCTACACCTTC
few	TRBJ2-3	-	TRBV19	CASSMGTAGGDTQYF	TGTGCCAGTAGTATGGGAACCGCGGGTGGAGATACGCAGTATTTT
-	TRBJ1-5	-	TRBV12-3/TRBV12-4	CASSLRAARFNQPQHF	TGTGCCAGCAGTTTGCGGGCAGCCCGATTCAATCAGCCCCAGCATTTT
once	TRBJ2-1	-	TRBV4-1	CAISSTGAENEQFF	TGTGCCATCAGCTCCACGGGGGCGGAGAATGAGCAGTTCTTC
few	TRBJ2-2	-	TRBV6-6	CASSILGTGELFF	TGTGCCAGCAGCATACTGGGGACCGGGGAGCTGTTTTTT
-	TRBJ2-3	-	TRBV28	CASSSLGGSTDTQYF	TGTGCCAGCAGTTCCCTCGGGGGCAGCACAGATACGCAGTATTTT
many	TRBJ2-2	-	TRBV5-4	CASSFPGDPVGELFF	TGTGCCAGCAGCTTTCCGGGCGACCCCGTCGGGGAGCTGTTTTTT
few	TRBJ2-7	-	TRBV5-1	CASSLGHLDEQYF	TGCGCCAGCAGCTTGGGACATCTCGACGAGCAGTACTTC
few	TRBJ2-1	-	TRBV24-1	CATSQGGGREQFF	TGTGCCACCAGTCAAGGGGGGGGGCGAGAGCAGTTCTTC
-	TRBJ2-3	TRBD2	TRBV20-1	CSARLAGDLDTQYF	TGCAGTGCTAGACTAGCGGGGGATTTAGATACGCAGTATTTT
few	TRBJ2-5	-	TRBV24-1	CATSDFIGETQYF	TGTGCCACCAGTGATTTTATTGGGGAGACCCAGTACTTC
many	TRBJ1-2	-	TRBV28	CASSFLGGRRIGYTF	TGTGCCAGCAGTTTCCTCGGGGGGCGCCGTATTGGCTACACCTTC
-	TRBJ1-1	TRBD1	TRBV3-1	CASSQEGGTGNTEAFF	TGTGCCAGCAGCCAAGAGGGTGGGACAGGGAACACTGAAGCTTTCTTT
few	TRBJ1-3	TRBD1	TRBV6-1	CASSQGQSGNTIYF	TGTGCCAGCAGTCAGGGACAGTCTGGAAACACCATATATTTT
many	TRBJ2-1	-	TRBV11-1	CASSHSGTYNEQFF	TGTGCCAGCAGCCACAGCGGCACCTACAATGAGCAGTTCTTC
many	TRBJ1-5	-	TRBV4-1	CASSQLPLQDYSNQPQHF	TGCGCCAGCAGCCAATTACCCCTACAGGACTATAGCAATCAGCCCCAGCATTTT